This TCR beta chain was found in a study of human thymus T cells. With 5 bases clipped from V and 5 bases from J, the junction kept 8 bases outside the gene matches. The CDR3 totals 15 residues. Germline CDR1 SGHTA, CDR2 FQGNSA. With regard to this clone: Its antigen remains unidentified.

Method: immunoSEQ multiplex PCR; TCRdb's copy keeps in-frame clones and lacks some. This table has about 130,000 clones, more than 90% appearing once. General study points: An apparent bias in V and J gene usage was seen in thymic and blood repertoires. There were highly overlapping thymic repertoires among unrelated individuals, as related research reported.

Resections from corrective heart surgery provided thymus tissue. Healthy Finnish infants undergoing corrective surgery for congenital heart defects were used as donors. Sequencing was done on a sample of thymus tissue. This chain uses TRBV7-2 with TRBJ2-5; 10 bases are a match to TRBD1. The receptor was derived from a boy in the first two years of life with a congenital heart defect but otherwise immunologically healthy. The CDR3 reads CASSPDRGSVETQYF. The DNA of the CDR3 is TGTGCCAGCAGCCCGGACAGGGGGAGCGTGGAGACCCAGTACTTC.